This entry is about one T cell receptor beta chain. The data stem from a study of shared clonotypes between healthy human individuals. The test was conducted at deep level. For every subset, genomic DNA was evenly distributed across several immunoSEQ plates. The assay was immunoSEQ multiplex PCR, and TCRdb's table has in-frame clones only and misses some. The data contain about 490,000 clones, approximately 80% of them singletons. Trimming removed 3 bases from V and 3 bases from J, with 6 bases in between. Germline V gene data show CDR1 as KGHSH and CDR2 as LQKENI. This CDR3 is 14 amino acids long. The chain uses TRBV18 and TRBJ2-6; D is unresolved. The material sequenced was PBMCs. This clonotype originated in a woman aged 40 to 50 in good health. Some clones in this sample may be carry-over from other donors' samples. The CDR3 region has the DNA TGTGCCAGCTCACCGACGTATGGGGCCAACGTCCTGACTTTC. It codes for CASSPTYGANVLTF.